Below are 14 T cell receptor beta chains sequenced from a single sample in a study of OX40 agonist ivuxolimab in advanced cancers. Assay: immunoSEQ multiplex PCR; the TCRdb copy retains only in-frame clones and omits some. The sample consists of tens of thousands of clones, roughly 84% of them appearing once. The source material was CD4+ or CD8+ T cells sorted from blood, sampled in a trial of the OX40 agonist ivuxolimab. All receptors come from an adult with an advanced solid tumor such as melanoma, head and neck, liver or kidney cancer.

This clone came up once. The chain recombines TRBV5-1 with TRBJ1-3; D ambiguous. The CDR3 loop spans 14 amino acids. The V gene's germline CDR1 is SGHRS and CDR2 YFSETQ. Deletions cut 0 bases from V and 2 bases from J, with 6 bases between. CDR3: CASSLAATGNTIYF. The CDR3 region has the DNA TGCGCCAGCAGCTTGGCAGCCACTGGAAACACCATATATTTT.

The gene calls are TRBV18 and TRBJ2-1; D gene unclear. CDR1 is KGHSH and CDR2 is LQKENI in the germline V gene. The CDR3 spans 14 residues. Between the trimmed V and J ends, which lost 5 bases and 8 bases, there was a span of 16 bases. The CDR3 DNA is TGTGCCAGCTCAGCACGAACAAACCCCTATGAGCAGTTCTTC. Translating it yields CASSARTNPYEQFF.

The CDR3 reads CASSPPGGGRASGELFF. CDR3 sequence (DNA): TGTGCCAGCTCACCACCCGGAGGCGGGAGGGCCTCAGGGGAGCTGTTTTTT. The chain employs TRBV18 and TRBJ2-2; the match to TRBD2 covers 9 bases. Germline V gene data show CDR1 as KGHSH and CDR2 as LQKENI. This CDR3 spans 17 amino acids. The ends lost 0 bases at V and 8 bases at J; junction bases unmatched: 10.

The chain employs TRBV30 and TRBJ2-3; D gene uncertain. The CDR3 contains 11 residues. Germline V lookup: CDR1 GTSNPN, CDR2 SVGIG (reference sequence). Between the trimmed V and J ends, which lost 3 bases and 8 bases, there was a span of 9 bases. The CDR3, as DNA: TGTGCCTGGAGCTCCCGGGTTACGCAGTATTTT. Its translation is CAWSSRVTQYF.

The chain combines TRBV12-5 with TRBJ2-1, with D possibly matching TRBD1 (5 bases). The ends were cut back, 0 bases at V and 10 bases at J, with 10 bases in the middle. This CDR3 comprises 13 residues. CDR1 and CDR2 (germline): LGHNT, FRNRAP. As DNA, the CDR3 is TGTGCTAGTGGTTTGGTAACAGGTGGCGAGCAGTTCTTC. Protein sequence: CASGLVTGGEQFF.

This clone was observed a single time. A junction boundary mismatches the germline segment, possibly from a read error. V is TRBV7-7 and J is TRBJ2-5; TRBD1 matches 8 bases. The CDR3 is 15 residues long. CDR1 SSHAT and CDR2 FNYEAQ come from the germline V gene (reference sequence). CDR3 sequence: CASSPDRVSSEAQYF. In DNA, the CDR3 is TGTGCTAGCAGCCCGGACAGGGTGAGCTCGGAAGCCCAGTACTTC.

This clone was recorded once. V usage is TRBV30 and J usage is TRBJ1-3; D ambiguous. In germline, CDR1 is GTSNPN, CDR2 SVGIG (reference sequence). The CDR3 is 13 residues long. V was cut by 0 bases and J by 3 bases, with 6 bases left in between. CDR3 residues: CAWSVDIGNTIYF. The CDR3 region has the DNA TGTGCCTGGAGTGTTGATATTGGAAACACCATATATTTT.

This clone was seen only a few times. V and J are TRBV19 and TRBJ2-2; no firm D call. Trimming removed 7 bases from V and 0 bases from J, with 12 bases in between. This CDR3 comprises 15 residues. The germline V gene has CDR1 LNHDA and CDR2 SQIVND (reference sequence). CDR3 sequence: CASNSRYSNTGELFF. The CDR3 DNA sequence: TGTGCCAGTAACTCGAGATACTCGAACACCGGGGAGCTGTTTTTT.

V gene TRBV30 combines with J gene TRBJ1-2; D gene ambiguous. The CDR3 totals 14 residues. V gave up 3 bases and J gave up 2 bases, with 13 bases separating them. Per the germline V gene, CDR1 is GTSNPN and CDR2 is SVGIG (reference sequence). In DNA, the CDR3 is TGTGCCTGGAGGGATACGACCCGCAACTATGGCTACACCTTC. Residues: CAWRDTTRNYGYTF.

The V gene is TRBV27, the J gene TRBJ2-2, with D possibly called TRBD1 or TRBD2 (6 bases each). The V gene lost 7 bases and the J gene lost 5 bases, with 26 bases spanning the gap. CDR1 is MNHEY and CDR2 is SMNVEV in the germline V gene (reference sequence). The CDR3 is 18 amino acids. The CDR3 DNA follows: TGTGCCAGCACCCTAGGGGGGAGTACGTTAAGGCGGACCGGGGAGCTGTTTTTT. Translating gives CASTLGGSTLRRTGELFF.

The CDR3 spells CASSRDRGNYGYTF. The CDR3 bases are TGTGCCAGCAGCAGAGACAGGGGAAACTATGGCTACACCTTC. V and J are TRBV7-2 and TRBJ1-2, with 8 bases fitting TRBD1. The CDR3 consists of 14 residues. Germline V lookup: CDR1 SGHTA, CDR2 FQGNSA. Losses at the gene ends were 5 bases for V and 2 bases for J; bases not matched to a gene: 4.

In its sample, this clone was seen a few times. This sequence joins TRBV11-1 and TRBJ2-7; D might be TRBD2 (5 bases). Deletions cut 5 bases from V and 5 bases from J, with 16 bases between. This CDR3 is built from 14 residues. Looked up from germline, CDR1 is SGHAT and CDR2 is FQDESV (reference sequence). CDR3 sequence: CASSPRWEKDEQYF. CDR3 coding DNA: TGTGCCAGCAGCCCCCGGTGGGAGAAGGACGAGCAGTACTTC.

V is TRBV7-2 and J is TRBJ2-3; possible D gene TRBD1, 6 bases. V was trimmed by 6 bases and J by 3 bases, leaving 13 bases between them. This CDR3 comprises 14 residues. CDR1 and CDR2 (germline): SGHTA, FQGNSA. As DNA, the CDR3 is TGTGCCAGCAGAACAGGTCAGGGGACAGATACGCAGTATTTT. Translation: CASRTGQGTDTQYF. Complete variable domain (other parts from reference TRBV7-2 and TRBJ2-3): GAGVSQSPSNKVTEKGKDVELRCDPISGHTALYWYRQSLGQGLEFLIYFQGNSAPDKSGLPSDRFSAERTGGSVSTLTIQRTQQEDSAVYLCASRTGQGTDTQYFGPGTRLTVL.

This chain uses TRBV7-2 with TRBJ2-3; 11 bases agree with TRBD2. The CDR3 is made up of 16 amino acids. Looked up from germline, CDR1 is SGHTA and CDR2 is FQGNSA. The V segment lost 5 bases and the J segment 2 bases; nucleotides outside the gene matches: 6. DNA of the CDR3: TGTGCCAGCAGCCTCAGACTAGCGGGATTCACAGATACGCAGTATTTT. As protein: CASSLRLAGFTDTQYF.